The 23 T cell receptor beta chains below come from one sample, sequenced in a study of T cell responses to AZD1222 COVID-19 vaccine. Clones were read by immunoSEQ multiplex PCR, and TCRdb kept only the in-frame ones, dropping some. Here the sample spans 95,000 to 150,000 clones, around nine tenths being singletons. The specimen was peripheral blood, collected on day 0 of AZD1222 vaccination. The receptors derive from an adult in good health.

This chain links TRBV3-1 (or the pseudogene TRBV3-2) with TRBJ2-3; D might be TRBD1 (6 bases). The CDR3 is 15 residues long. The germline V gene encodes CDR1 LGHDT and CDR2 YNNKEL (reference sequence). V lost 4 bases to trimming and J lost 6 bases, with 17 bases between them. DNA of the CDR3: TGTGCCAGCAGCCTCTTCTCCAAGCAGGGGGATACGCAGTATTTT. Translating it yields CASSLFSKQGDTQYF.

The V gene is TRBV12-5, the J gene TRBJ2-5, with 12 bases that match TRBD2. Germline lookup yields CDR1 LGHNT and CDR2 FRNRAP. This CDR3 comprises 13 residues. Trimming at V came to 9 bases and at J to 2 bases, leaving 1 base not matched to a gene. Written as DNA, the CDR3 is TGTGCTAGCGGGACTAGCGGGCAAGAGACCCAGTACTTC. Translated, it gives CASGTSGQETQYF. The full variable domain, in which reference TRBV12-5 and TRBJ2-5 provide the parts outside the CDR3, is DARVTQTPRHKVTEMGQEVTMRCQPILGHNTVFWYRQTMMQGLELLAYFRNRAPLDDSGMPKDRFSAEMPDATLATLKIQPSEPRDSAVYFCASGTSGQETQYFGPGTRLLVL.

The chain carries TRBV18 and TRBJ1-5; D is undetermined. The CDR3 spans 13 residues. Germline assignment: CDR1 KGHSH and CDR2 LQKENI. V dropped 1 base and J dropped 5 bases, with 6 bases sitting between them. The CDR3 nucleotides are TGTGCCAGCTCACCACGAGCTGATCAGCCCCAGCATTTT. It encodes CASSPRADQPQHF.

This clone was counted only a few times. This chain links TRBV4-2 with TRBJ2-7; D not resolved. V dropped 4 bases and J dropped 9 bases, with 16 bases sitting between them. The germline V gene has CDR1 LGHNA and CDR2 YNFKEQ. The CDR3 extends over 13 amino acids. The CDR3 loop reads CASSPLPDASQYF. The CDR3 DNA sequence: TGTGCCAGCAGCCCCCTACCCGACGCGTCGCAGTACTTC.

The chain is built from TRBV2 and TRBJ1-4; D remains ambiguous. Between the trimmed V and J ends, which lost 8 bases and 0 bases, there was a span of 7 bases. Germline CDR1 and CDR2: SNHLY and FYNNEI. The CDR3 is made up of 13 amino acids. CDR3 bases: TGTGCCAGCCGCCGTTCAACTAATGAAAAACTGTTTTTT. It translates to CASRRSTNEKLFF.

In its sample, this clone was seen a few times. V gene TRBV3-1 (or the pseudogene TRBV3-2) combines with J gene TRBJ1-5; D is uncertain. CDR3 length: 13 residues. V lost 4 bases, J lost 5 bases, and 9 bases lay in between. The germline V gene encodes CDR1 LGHDT and CDR2 YNNKEL (reference sequence). The CDR3 is CASSPEGYQPQHF. The CDR3 DNA reads as TGTGCCAGCAGCCCGGAGGGTTATCAGCCCCAGCATTTT.

The chain uses TRBV27 and TRBJ1-1; D is ambiguous. The CDR3 consists of 14 residues. Trimming pared 0 bases from V and 1 base from J, leaving 6 bases between. Germline V lookup: CDR1 MNHEY, CDR2 SMNVEV (reference sequence). This chain's CDR3 is CASSLSMWNTEAFF. Here the CDR3 DNA reads TGTGCCAGCAGTTTATCGATGTGGAACACTGAAGCTTTCTTT.

The rearrangement joins TRBV19 to TRBJ1-1; D ambiguous. Trimming removed 6 bases at V and 5 bases at J, with 19 bases between. This CDR3 is 15 amino acids long. From germline, CDR1 is LNHDA and CDR2 SQIVND (reference sequence). CDR3 DNA sequence: TGTGCCAGTAGCAAAGCCGGGTCCACGGGGACTGAAGCTTTCTTT. Its translation is CASSKAGSTGTEAFF.

V is TRBV2 and J is TRBJ2-4; D gene ambiguous. Trimming left V 7 bases short and J 4 bases short, with 8 bases between. The germline CDR1 and CDR2 sequences are SNHLY and FYNNEI. This CDR3 has 12 residues. The CDR3 bases are TGTGCCAGCACAGTGGAGAAAAACATTCAGTACTTC. Translating gives CASTVEKNIQYF. The full variable domain, in which reference TRBV2 and TRBJ2-4 provide the parts outside the CDR3, is EPEVTQTPSHQVTQMGQEVILRCVPISNHLYFYWYRQILGQKVEFLVSFYNNEISEKSEIFDDQFSVERPDGSNFTLKIRSTKLEDSAMYFCASTVEKNIQYFGAGTRLSVL.

The rearrangement links TRBV19 to TRBJ2-7; D unresolved. The CDR3 is 14 residues long. The germline CDR1 and CDR2 sequences are LNHDA and SQIVND (reference sequence). The V gene lost 0 bases and the J gene lost 0 bases, with 6 bases spanning the gap. The CDR3 nucleotides read TGTGCCAGTAGTATAGACGGCAGCTCCTACGAGCAGTACTTC. Protein sequence: CASSIDGSSYEQYF.

J is TRBJ2-5 and V is TRBV12-5; D is uncertain. This CDR3 is built from 14 residues. V dropped 1 base and J dropped 3 bases, with 9 bases sitting between them. Germline CDR1 LGHNT, CDR2 FRNRAP. The CDR3 DNA is TGTGCTAGTGGTTTGGGCGGAATGGAAGAGACCCAGTACTTC. Translation: CASGLGGMEETQYF. The variable domain in full, with the rest retrieved from reference TRBV12-5 and TRBJ2-5, is DARVTQTPRHKVTEMGQEVTMRCQPILGHNTVFWYRQTMMQGLELLAYFRNRAPLDDSGMPKDRFSAEMPDATLATLKIQPSEPRDSAVYFCASGLGGMEETQYFGPGTRLLVL.

The chain carries TRBV5-4 and TRBJ2-5, with D tentatively TRBD1 or TRBD2 (5 bases each). V was pared by 4 bases and J by 2 bases, with 15 bases between. The CDR3 extends over 15 amino acids. Looked up from germline, CDR1 is SGHNT and CDR2 is YYREEE (reference sequence). This CDR3 reads CASSRNPGPQETQYF. The CDR3 nucleotides read TGTGCCAGCAGCCGAAACCCGGGACCGCAAGAGACCCAGTACTTC.

The chain couples TRBV7-8 to TRBJ1-5; a possible D gene is TRBD1 (5 bases). The ends were cut back, 7 bases at V and 3 bases at J, with 19 bases in the middle. The CDR3 consists of 16 residues. Germline CDR1 and CDR2: SGHVS and FQNEAQ. The chain's CDR3 is CASTDQWGRDNQPQHF. DNA of the CDR3: TGTGCCAGCACCGACCAGTGGGGACGTGACAATCAGCCCCAGCATTTT.

The chain employs TRBV6-5 and TRBJ1-1; D is unresolved. Germline values: CDR1 MNHEY, CDR2 SVGAGI. The V end was cut by 0 bases, the J end by 1 base, with 3 bases between. The CDR3 is made up of 13 amino acids. In DNA, the CDR3 is TGTGCCAGCAGTTACTCGCAGAACACTGAAGCTTTCTTT. It specifies CASSYSQNTEAFF.

The DNA for the CDR3 is TGTGCCAGCTCACCGCTAGGACAGGCGAGCTCCTACGAGCAGTACTTC. This sequence encodes CASSPLGQASSYEQYF. The V gene is TRBV18, the J gene TRBJ2-7, with 7 positions matching TRBD1. Per the germline V gene, CDR1 is KGHSH and CDR2 is LQKENI. J was trimmed by 0 bases and V by 3 bases; bases with no gene match: 8. There are 16 residues in the CDR3.

This clone was counted a single time. The V gene is TRBV19, the J gene TRBJ2-3, with 9 bases matching TRBD2. The J segment lost 1 base and the V segment lost 6 bases, leaving 2 bases of the junction unmatched. Germline CDR1 reads LNHDA; CDR2 reads SQIVND (reference sequence). This CDR3 is built from 14 residues. CDR3 nucleotide sequence: TGTGCCAGTAGGACTAGCGGTGGCACAGATACGCAGTATTTT. Its protein product is CASRTSGGTDTQYF.

This clone was recorded only once. The V call is TRBV30, the J call TRBJ1-1; D is undetermined. Per the germline V gene, CDR1 is GTSNPN and CDR2 is SVGIG (reference sequence). The CDR3 has 15 amino acids. The V end lost 3 bases, the J end lost 1 base, and 15 bases lay between the germline ends. The CDR3 DNA sequence: TGTGCCTGGAGCCCCCCGGTCGGATGGAACACTGAAGCTTTCTTT. Amino acid sequence: CAWSPPVGWNTEAFF.

The chain carries TRBV7-6 and TRBJ1-3; the match to TRBD1 covers 7 bases. CDR1 is SGHVS and CDR2 is FNYEAQ in the germline V gene. Losses at the gene ends were 1 base for V and 4 bases for J; bases not matched to a gene: 4. The CDR3 length is 15 residues. The CDR3 sequence: CASSLEGQLGNTIYF. CDR3 DNA: TGTGCCAGCAGCTTAGAGGGACAGCTAGGAAACACCATATATTTT.

The chain combines TRBV7-7 with TRBJ2-7, with 10 bases matching TRBD1. There are 14 residues in the CDR3. Germline V CDR1 and CDR2: SSHAT, FNYEAQ (reference sequence). V dropped 5 bases and J dropped 2; count of bases not matched to a gene: 3. Here the CDR3 reads CASSAGTGAYEQYF. For the CDR3, the DNA is TGTGCCAGCAGCGCCGGGACAGGGGCCTACGAGCAGTACTTC. Using reference TRBV7-7 and TRBJ2-7 for the parts outside the CDR3, the full variable domain is GAGVSQSPRYKVTKRGQDVTLRCDPISSHATLYWYQQALGQGPEFLTYFNYEAQPDKSGLPSDRFSAERPEGSISTLTIQRTEQRDSAMYRCASSAGTGAYEQYFGPGTRLTVT.

This chain links TRBV7-3 with TRBJ2-2, with D uncertain. This CDR3 contains 17 residues. The V gene's germline CDR1 is SGHTA and CDR2 FQGTGA. Trimming took 0 bases from V and 6 from J, leaving 17 bases between them. This CDR3 is CASSLTGRTPSPGELFF. The CDR3 DNA reads TGTGCCAGCAGCTTAACCGGCCGGACCCCGAGCCCCGGGGAGCTGTTTTTT.

This clone was detected once. V is TRBV2 and J is TRBJ2-3; 10 bases fit TRBD2. CDR1 and CDR2 (germline): SNHLY, FYNNEI. The V segment lost 6 bases and the J segment 4 bases; nucleotides outside the gene matches: 7. The CDR3 consists of 15 residues. The CDR3 sequence: CASRGSGGVSDTQYF. The CDR3 coding sequence is TGTGCCAGCAGAGGGAGCGGGGGGGTCTCAGATACGCAGTATTTT.

This clone was counted once. The chain carries TRBV7-3 and TRBJ1-1, with D possibly being TRBD1 (5 bases). The germline gives CDR1 SGHTA, CDR2 FQGTGA. The CDR3 spans 14 residues. Between the trimmed V and J ends, which lost 4 bases and 1 base, there was a span of 10 bases. The chain's CDR3 is CASSSGTANTEAFF. In nucleotides, the CDR3 is TGTGCCAGCAGCTCTGGGACGGCGAACACTGAAGCTTTCTTT.

The chain employs TRBV7-2 and TRBJ1-2, with D perhaps matching TRBD1 (5 bases). The germline CDR1 and CDR2 sequences are SGHTA and FQGNSA. This CDR3 has 15 amino acids. With 5 bases removed from V and 5 bases from J, the gap between germline ends came to 18 bases. The CDR3 nucleotides are TGTGCCAGCAGCGGGGGAGGGGTGACTCGATATGGCTACACCTTC. It codes for CASSGGGVTRYGYTF.